This entry is about one T cell receptor (beta chain). What it binds is unknown. This sample was taken from a study of cytomegalovirus exposure and HLA in healthy donors. In the study overall: Among the approximately 400 donors who were genotyped, about 80% fell in the genetic ancestry cluster that is associated with self-reported Caucasian donors. Whole-study findings and limits: In a later analysis, productive TCRs from donors in an Asian-associated ancestry cluster reportedly carried fewer N-insertions than the cohort mean. The records held CMV serostatus as the only immune exposure information.

Between the trimmed V and J ends, which lost 0 bases and 7 bases, there was a span of 15 bases. This CDR3 has 15 amino acids. The germline V gene has CDR1 LGHNA and CDR2 YNFKEQ. Vbeta (60) and Jbeta (13) primers were used in the PCR. TCRdb keeps only in-frame clones here, not all; method: immunoSEQ multiplex PCR. The table shows 160,000 or so clones, with 84% occurring only once. This TCR came from a man younger than 40 in good health and CMV-seronegative. The chain uses TRBV4-2 and TRBJ1-1; D possibly corresponds to TRBD1 (5 bases). The sample consisted of PBMCs. CDR3 region: CASSQEGRGVNEAFF. CDR3 nucleotides: TGTGCCAGCAGCCAAGAGGGGCGGGGTGTTAATGAAGCTTTCTTT.